This is a list of T cell receptor beta chains from one sample in a study of shared T cell receptors in the human thymus. Using immunoSEQ multiplex PCR, the repertoire was profiled, and TCRdb retains in-frame clones only, with some absent. This table holds over 650,000 clones, 87% found once. This same sample was also part of a study on human thymus T cells.

Specimen: thymocytes. The receptors were sampled from a boy under three years old with a congenital heart defect. Each CDR3 is given without its conserved first and last residue. Rows may omit the clone size; those that give it use once, few, many or a size class.

abundance | j_gene | v_gene | CDR3aa
NA | TRBJ1-6 | TRBV10-2 | ASDPTGSSYNSPLH
NA | TRBJ2-4 | TRBV7-2 | ASSSLKTGQRAKNIQY
NA | TRBJ2-3 | TRBV27 | ASSSLRTGRDTQY
NA | TRBJ2-1 | TRBV7-6 | ASSGPGLAAQQF
NA | TRBJ2-1 | TRBV7-6 | ASSKGQGLVNEQF
NA | TRBJ1-2 | TRBV27 | ASSQQGGTNYGYT
NA | TRBJ1-1 | TRBV7-2 | ASSLVRYRAF
NA | TRBJ1-1 | TRBV7-2 | ASSSNEAF
NA | TRBJ2-7 | TRBV5-6 | ASSLVNRAYEQY
NA | TRBJ2-3 | TRBV7-6 | ASSSGPTDTQY
NA | TRBJ2-5 | TRBV5-1 | ASSLILGTSGRAAIEETQY
once | TRBJ1-1 | TRBV5-1 | ASSFSAGTEAF
NA | TRBJ1-5 | TRBV27 | ASRGRRYSNQPQH
NA | TRBJ1-1 | TRBV5-1 | ASSSTGARTEAF
NA | TRBJ2-5 | TRBV6-5 | ASSPFQGLETQY
NA | TRBJ2-1 | TRBV9 | ASSVGVREENEQF
NA | TRBJ2-1 | TRBV5-4 | ASSVGLAGYEQF
NA | TRBJ1-5 | TRBV18 | ASSPNPGRRGNQPQH
NA | TRBJ1-6 | TRBV28 | ASSFRGRGKNSPLH
NA | TRBJ1-1 | TRBV10-3 | AIRGTGVGEAF
NA | TRBJ2-7 | TRBV4-3 | ASSPHQLLYEQY
NA | TRBJ2-7 | TRBV6-5 | ASSYSYSPSSEQY
NA | TRBJ1-2 | TRBV15 | ATSRSTGNYGYT
NA | TRBJ2-7 | TRBV7-7 | ASSPWDSYYEQY
NA | TRBJ2-7 | TRBV7-9 | ASSFFRSYEQY
NA | TRBJ1-6 | TRBV28 | ASSSDRAPLSYNSPLH
NA | TRBJ1-1 | TRBV7-4 | ASATDPLPPNTEAF
once | TRBJ1-5 | TRBV15 | ATSNRQTNQPQH
NA | TRBJ2-3 | TRBV19 | ASSNQRTVTSTDTQY
NA | TRBJ1-2 | TRBV4-1 | ASSQDRGLYGYT
NA | TRBJ1-5 | TRBV28 | ASSPGTGAVVGNQPQH
NA | TRBJ1-2 | TRBV28 | ASSFLYRGPF
few | TRBJ2-3 | TRBV28 | ASSLREGLAGGPSTDTQY
NA | TRBJ1-1 | TRBV28 | ASSSRTGLTNTEAF
NA | TRBJ1-1 | TRBV4-2 | ASSQETTDSDTEAF
NA | TRBJ2-1 | TRBV28 | ASSSGTSGGARYYNEQF
NA | TRBJ1-2 | TRBV4-1 | ASSQSAINYGYT
NA | TRBJ1-5 | TRBV19 | ASTAHQGCNQPQH
NA | TRBJ2-7 | TRBV5-6 | ASSLAGRRKLAPYEQY
once | TRBJ2-7 | TRBV20-1 | SARFIYEQY
NA | TRBJ2-5 | TRBV2 | ASSGYRGAKAQETQY
NA | TRBJ1-1 | TRBV5-6 | ASSLGVKARTEAF
NA | TRBJ1-5 | TRBV28 | ASSLPHSNQPQH
NA | TRBJ2-7 | TRBV28 | ASSLSGKNRVYEQY
NA | TRBJ2-7 | TRBV14 | ASSPGQLDYEQY
NA | TRBJ2-1 | TRBV4-3 | ASSHHTSGVSYNEQF
NA | TRBJ2-3 | TRBV5-6 | ASSLIGDPDTQY
NA | TRBJ2-7 | TRBV4-3 | ASSQDTRGTSYEQY
few | TRBJ1-2 | TRBV19 | ATRLGGSAGYT